The 26 T cell receptor beta chains presented below share a single source sample, sequenced in a study of cytomegalovirus exposure and HLA in healthy donors. With 60 Vbeta and 13 Jbeta primers, the PCR was carried out. Data came from immunoSEQ multiplex PCR; TCRdb stores just in-frame clones and leaves some out. This table holds roughly 200,000 clones, 87% found once. Specimen: PBMCs. The receptor source for this set is a man aged 25-45 years in good health and CMV-seronegative.

The chain joins TRBV18 to TRBJ2-7, with D possibly TRBD2 on 5 matching bases. CDR1 is KGHSH and CDR2 is LQKENI in the germline V gene. V dropped 3 bases and J dropped 1 base, with 7 bases sitting between them. The CDR3 loop spans 13 amino acids. CDR3 region: CASSPRESYEQYF. The CDR3 DNA reads TGTGCCAGCTCACCGAGGGAGTCCTACGAGCAGTACTTC.

The chain recombines TRBV5-1 with TRBJ1-6; 7 bases fit TRBD1. The CDR3 has 14 residues. Unmatched junction bases numbered 1, after V lost 1 base and J lost 6 bases. The germline V gene encodes CDR1 SGHRS and CDR2 YFSETQ. The CDR3 spells CASSLRQGNSPLHF. The CDR3 nucleotides read TGCGCCAGCAGCTTGCGACAGGGTAATTCACCCCTCCACTTT.

The chain recombines TRBV4-2 with TRBJ2-5, with D unresolved. Germline lookup yields CDR1 LGHNA and CDR2 YNFKEQ. V was cut by 0 bases and J by 5 bases, with 7 bases left in between. This CDR3 is 13 amino acids long. The CDR3 protein is CASSQDVFETQYF. In DNA form, the CDR3 reads TGTGCCAGCAGCCAAGATGTCTTCGAGACCCAGTACTTC.

The genes are TRBV30 and TRBJ1-6; TRBD1 agrees at 8 bases. The junction had 7 bases not matched to a gene; V was cut back by 0 bases and J by 9 bases. Per germline, CDR1 GTSNPN and CDR2 SVGIG (reference sequence). This CDR3 is built from 15 residues. CDR3 region: CAWSVLDRDSSPLHF. The CDR3 nucleotides read TGTGCCTGGAGTGTGTTGGACAGGGACTCTTCACCCCTCCACTTT.

The chain uses TRBV7-9 and TRBJ2-5; 8 bases align to TRBD2. There are 16 residues in the CDR3. Trimming took 2 bases from V and 6 from J; bases not matched to a gene: 11. Germline CDR1 reads SEHNR; CDR2 reads FQNEAQ (reference sequence). CDR3 sequence reads: CASSLNGGASRKTQYF. CDR3 DNA: TGTGCCAGCAGCTTAAACGGGGGGGCCTCTCGGAAGACCCAGTACTTC. Filled out from reference TRBV7-9 and TRBJ2-5, the complete variable domain reads DTGVSQNPRHKITKRGQNVTFRCDPISEHNRLYWYRQTLGQGPEFLTYFQNEAQLEKSRLLSDRFSAERPKGSFSTLEIQRTEQGDSAMYLCASSLNGGASRKTQYFGPGTRLLVL.

The chain uses TRBV5-1 and TRBJ1-4; D is unresolved. The germline CDR1 and CDR2 sequences are SGHRS and YFSETQ. This CDR3 comprises 15 residues. V was trimmed by 0 bases and J by 1 base, leaving 7 bases between them. CDR3 nucleotides: TGCGCCAGCAGCTTGGGTCGGGGAACTAATGAAAAACTGTTTTTT. It is translated as CASSLGRGTNEKLFF.

J is TRBJ2-4 and V is TRBV5-1; 8 bases align to TRBD1. The germline V gene has CDR1 SGHRS and CDR2 YFSETQ. The length of the CDR3 is 18 residues. V gave up 4 bases and J gave up 6 bases; unmatched junction bases: 18. The CDR3 bases are TGCGCCAGCAGCCGACCGGACAGGGTTAGGAACGCGGTAAACATTCAGTACTTC. Translating it yields CASSRPDRVRNAVNIQYF.

V gene TRBV18 combines with J gene TRBJ1-5; D gene ambiguous. Germline lookup yields CDR1 KGHSH and CDR2 LQKENI. The CDR3 has 15 amino acids. V was cut by 6 bases and J by 6 bases, with 18 bases left in between. CDR3 sequence: CASSPGNLGSQPQHF. CDR3 coding DNA: TGTGCCAGCTCCCCGGGGAATCTGGGAAGTCAGCCCCAGCATTTT.

The chain has TRBV7-9 and TRBJ1-6; TRBD1 is a possible D gene (5 bases). Per the germline V gene, CDR1 is SEHNR and CDR2 is FQNEAQ (reference sequence). The CDR3 totals 15 residues. V was clipped by 0 bases and J by 9 bases, with 12 bases between them. The CDR3 region has the DNA TGTGCCAGCAGCTTAGCATGGAGGGGTAGTTCACCCCTCCACTTT. Translating it yields CASSLAWRGSSPLHF.

This sequence joins TRBV5-4 and TRBJ1-2; 7 nucleotides line up with TRBD1. This CDR3 has 13 amino acids. The V gene end was trimmed by 2 bases and the J gene end by 6 bases; junction bases not matched to a gene: 4. The germline gives CDR1 SGHNT, CDR2 YYREEE (reference sequence). CDR3 nucleotides: TGTGCCAGCAGCTTCGACAGGGTTAATGGCTACACCTTC. Protein sequence: CASSFDRVNGYTF.

The rearrangement joins TRBV5-1 to TRBJ2-3; D unclear. The CDR3 runs to 12 residues. Germline V gives CDR1 SGHRS, CDR2 YFSETQ. V was pared by 7 bases and J by 6 bases, with 12 bases between. The CDR3 region has the DNA TGCGCCAGCCGTTTAGAGCTCGATACGCAGTATTTT. Its protein is CASRLELDTQYF. The full variable domain, in which reference TRBV5-1 and TRBJ2-3 provide the parts outside the CDR3, is KAGVTQTPRYLIKTRGQQVTLSCSPISGHRSVSWYQQTPGQGLQFLFEYFSETQRNKGNFPGRFSGRQFSNSRSEMNVSTLELGDSALYLCASRLELDTQYFGPGTRLTVL.

This sequence joins TRBV5-1 and TRBJ1-3, with 7 bases identical to TRBD1. This CDR3 has 14 amino acids. Germline V gene data show CDR1 as SGHRS and CDR2 as YFSETQ. The V and J ends lost 2 bases and 3 bases, in that order; junction bases with no gene match: 2. The CDR3 DNA sequence: TGCGCCAGCAGCTTCGGGACAGTTGGAAACACCATATATTTT. This encodes CASSFGTVGNTIYF.

The rearrangement links TRBV28 to TRBJ2-1, with 7 bases aligning to TRBD1. CDR3 length: 15 residues. Looked up from germline, CDR1 is MDHEN and CDR2 is SYDVKM. The J segment lost 9 bases and the V segment lost 6 bases, leaving 14 bases of the junction unmatched. Written as DNA, the CDR3 is TGTGCCAGCAGCTACCGGGACAGAGGCTTGATTGAGCAGTTCTTC. Translating gives CASSYRDRGLIEQFF.

This clone was counted a few times. The chain joins TRBV2 to TRBJ2-3; 9 positions match TRBD1. The V and J ends lost 4 bases and 1 base, in that order; junction bases with no gene match: 0. The CDR3 consists of 14 residues. Germline V gene data show CDR1 as SNHLY and CDR2 as FYNNEI. The chain's CDR3 is CASSGDRGTDTQYF. For the CDR3, the DNA is TGTGCCAGCAGTGGGGACAGGGGCACAGATACGCAGTATTTT.

The V and J genes are TRBV7-9 and TRBJ2-7; 13 nucleotides agree with TRBD2. The V and J ends lost 4 bases and 6 bases, in that order; junction bases with no gene match: 9. The CDR3 sequence is 16 residues long. In germline, CDR1 is SEHNR, CDR2 FQNEAQ (reference sequence). CDR3 in amino acids: CASSSPTGLAGSEQYF. The DNA of the CDR3 is TGTGCCAGCAGCTCTCCCACGGGACTAGCGGGAAGCGAGCAGTACTTC.

The rearrangement uses TRBV14 and TRBJ2-1; TRBD1 is a possible D gene (5 bases). The V end lost 1 base, the J end lost 8 bases, and 15 bases lay between the germline ends. Germline CDR1 is SGHDN and CDR2 is FVKESK. The CDR3 consists of 15 residues. Here the CDR3 DNA reads TGTGCCAGCAGCCAAGCGACAAGGGGTGGGTATGAGCAGTTCTTC. Encoded protein: CASSQATRGGYEQFF.

The chain recombines TRBV30 with TRBJ1-1; TRBD1 might be the D (6 bases). V was pared by 6 bases and J by 1 base, with 12 bases between. The germline V gene encodes CDR1 GTSNPN and CDR2 SVGIG (reference sequence). This CDR3 is 13 amino acids long. The CDR3 DNA follows: TGTGCCTGTCAACAGGGATGGAACACTGAAGCTTTCTTT. This gives the protein CACQQGWNTEAFF.

The chain uses TRBV5-6 and TRBJ1-1; maybe TRBD1 (5 bases). Germline CDR1 SGHDT, CDR2 YYEEEE. Trimming removed 4 bases from V and 11 bases from J, with 15 bases in between. The CDR3 length is 12 residues. CDR3 nucleotides: TGTGCCAGCAGCAATGTACAGGAAGAGGCTTTCTTT. It codes for CASSNVQEEAFF.

The chain links TRBV19 to TRBJ2-3; TRBD2 agrees at 12 bases. With V trimmed by 1 base and J by 2 bases, 4 bases remained unmatched. This CDR3 region has 17 residues. CDR1 is LNHDA and CDR2 is SQIVND in the germline V gene (reference sequence). CDR3 coding DNA: TGTGCCAGTAGTATAGCCGGACTAGCGGGGACCACAGATACGCAGTATTTT. It codes for CASSIAGLAGTTDTQYF.

The rearrangement joins TRBV5-1 to TRBJ2-6, with a tentative D call TRBD1 (5 bases). Per the germline V gene, CDR1 is SGHRS and CDR2 is YFSETQ. The CDR3 loop spans 15 amino acids. V was clipped by 0 bases and J by 8 bases, with 12 bases between them. The CDR3 DNA sequence: TGCGCCAGCAGCTTGGGGGGCGCGGATTCCAACGTCCTGACTTTC. Protein sequence: CASSLGGADSNVLTF. Full variable domain (outside the CDR3, taken from reference TRBV5-1 and TRBJ2-6): KAGVTQTPRYLIKTRGQQVTLSCSPISGHRSVSWYQQTPGQGLQFLFEYFSETQRNKGNFPGRFSGRQFSNSRSEMNVSTLELGDSALYLCASSLGGADSNVLTFGAGSRLTVL.

This clone was seen once. CDR3 loop: CASSHRLAGEQETQYF. In DNA, the CDR3 is TGCGCCAGCAGCCATAGACTAGCGGGGGAGCAGGAGACCCAGTACTTC. This chain uses TRBV4-1 with TRBJ2-5; 12 bases agree with TRBD2. The trim removed 3 bases at V and 5 bases at J, leaving 7 bases unmatched. Germline CDR1 reads MGHRA; CDR2 reads YSYEKL. This CDR3 spans 16 amino acids.

The CDR3: CASSSQGAISPLHF. In nucleotides, the CDR3 is TGTGCCAGCAGTTCACAGGGGGCGATTTCACCCCTCCACTTT. V is TRBV28 and J is TRBJ1-6; 9 bases agree with TRBD1. Germline CDR1 MDHEN, CDR2 SYDVKM. This CDR3 has 14 amino acids. V lost 4 bases to trimming and J lost 9 bases; unmatched junction nucleotides: 4.

The gene calls are TRBV6-5 and TRBJ2-1, with a tentative D call TRBD1 (6 bases). From germline, CDR1 is MNHEY and CDR2 SVGAGI. The CDR3 runs to 16 residues. The V end lost 0 bases, the J end lost 3 bases, and 12 bases lay between the germline ends. Here the CDR3 DNA reads TGTGCCAGCAGTTACTCTGGGGGCGTTCTCTACAATGAGCAGTTCTTC. Translation gives CASSYSGGVLYNEQFF.

V gene TRBV5-1 combines with J gene TRBJ1-1; TRBD1 is a possible D gene (5 bases). V was pared by 4 bases and J by 0 bases, with 19 bases between. Germline lookup yields CDR1 SGHRS and CDR2 YFSETQ. The CDR3 has 17 amino acids. DNA for the CDR3: TGCGCCAGCAGCCAACCCCGTCGGGGGGGGGTGAACACTGAAGCTTTCTTT. Translation: CASSQPRRGGVNTEAFF.

V and J are TRBV28 and TRBJ2-2, with D maybe TRBD1 (5 bases). CDR1 and CDR2 from the germline V gene are MDHEN and SYDVKM. Trimming cost V 6 bases and J 4 bases, with 12 bases left between them. CDR3 size: 14 residues. CDR3 protein: CASSPQGFTGELFF. CDR3 coding DNA: TGTGCCAGCAGCCCCCAGGGCTTCACCGGGGAGCTGTTTTTT.

This clone was seen only a few times. The CDR3 bases are TGTGCCAGTAGTCCCGATTTGGGGGGGGTCGGGCAGTTCTTC. Protein: CASSPDLGGVGQFF. The rearrangement joins TRBV19 to TRBJ2-1; 7 nucleotides match TRBD2. The CDR3 loop spans 14 amino acids. In germline, CDR1 is LNHDA, CDR2 SQIVND (reference sequence). Trimming at V came to 5 bases and at J to 12 bases, leaving 13 bases not matched to a gene.